What follows are 9 T cell receptor beta chains derived from one specimen sequenced in a study of cytomegalovirus exposure and HLA in healthy donors. The protocol was immunoSEQ multiplex PCR, while the TCRdb copy is restricted to in-frame clones and leaves out a portion. The table includes roughly 310,000 clones, over 75% detected once. The sample consisted of PBMCs. The source is a man aged 25 to 45 in good health and CMV-seronegative.

The chain couples TRBV7-2 to TRBJ2-3; 11 positions match TRBD2. The CDR3 loop spans 16 amino acids. The V gene's germline CDR1 is SGHTA and CDR2 FQGNSA. V was pared by 4 bases and J by 1 base, with 4 bases of the junction left unmatched. In DNA form, the CDR3 reads TGTGCCAGCAGCTCTAGCGGGGGGCCTGGCACAGATACGCAGTATTTT. It codes for CASSSSGGPGTDTQYF.

The J gene is TRBJ1-1, the V gene TRBV5-5; weak D call: TRBD1 (5 bases). V lost 0 bases to trimming and J lost 3 bases, with 9 bases between them. Germline assignment: CDR1 SGHKS and CDR2 YYEKEE (reference sequence). The CDR3 extends over 14 amino acids. CDR3 residues: CASSLVPTDTEAFF. CDR3 nucleotides: TGTGCCAGCAGCTTGGTGCCGACAGACACTGAAGCTTTCTTT.

This chain connects TRBV5-6 to TRBJ1-6; D is unresolved. Trimming took 1 base from V and 0 from J, leaving 5 bases between them. The CDR3 contains 15 residues. The germline V gene has CDR1 SGHDT and CDR2 YYEEEE. CDR3 DNA: TGTGCCAGCAGCTTGAGGAGCTCCTATAATTCACCCCTCCACTTT. It encodes CASSLRSSYNSPLHF.

Details on this clone: The same CDR3 can be traced to other DNA sequences in this sample. In DNA, the CDR3 is TGTGCCAGCAGAGGGACAGGGGGAAACACTGAAGCTTTCTTT. Translating it yields CASRGTGGNTEAFF. V usage is TRBV6-5 and J usage is TRBJ1-1, with 11 bases identical to TRBD1. CDR1 is MNHEY, CDR2 SVGAGI, per germline. J lost 2 bases, V lost 6 bases, and 2 bases had no gene match. This CDR3 comprises 14 residues.

The V gene is TRBV2, the J gene TRBJ1-6, with TRBD1 identical over 7 bases. Trimming cost V 6 bases and J 6 bases; bases outside gene matches: 2. Germline-derived CDR1 and CDR2 are SNHLY and FYNNEI. The CDR3 is made up of 13 amino acids. The CDR3 DNA sequence: TGTGCCAGCAGGGGACAGACTAATTCACCCCTCCACTTT. Protein product: CASRGQTNSPLHF.

The V gene is TRBV6-5, the J gene TRBJ1-2, with D tentatively TRBD1 (6 bases). V was pared by 4 bases and J by 8 bases, with 17 bases between. CDR3 length: 14 residues. Germline CDR1 MNHEY, CDR2 SVGAGI. CDR3 sequence reads: CASSFRGGRLGYTF. The CDR3 region has the DNA TGTGCCAGCAGTTTTAGGGGGGGCCGGTTAGGCTACACCTTC.

This clone has more than one count but fewer than ten. The V call is TRBV28, the J call TRBJ1-1; D is undetermined. CDR3 length equals 12 residues. Per the germline V gene, CDR1 is MDHEN and CDR2 is SYDVKM. V was shortened by 2 bases and J by 5 bases, with 6 bases between the two germline ends. This CDR3 is CASSLLRTEAFF. The CDR3 region has the DNA TGTGCCAGCAGTTTACTCAGAACTGAAGCTTTCTTT. The full variable domain, its missing parts supplied by reference TRBV28 and TRBJ1-1, is DVKVTQSSRYLVKRTGEKVFLECVQDMDHENMFWYRQDPGLGLRLIYFSYDVKMKEKGDIPEGYSVSREKKERFSLILESASTNQTSMYLCASSLLRTEAFFGQGTRLTVV.

V is TRBV30 and J is TRBJ1-6; 8 nucleotides agree with TRBD1. V lost 4 bases, J lost 4 bases, and 3 bases stayed unmatched. This CDR3 has 14 residues. CDR1 is GTSNPN, CDR2 SVGIG, per germline (reference sequence). The CDR3 nucleotides read TGTGCCTGGACAGGGGGCACTTATAATTCACCCCTCCACTTT. Its translation is CAWTGGTYNSPLHF. The full variable domain, rest sourced from reference TRBV30 and TRBJ1-6, is SQTIHQWPATLVQPVGSPLSLECTVEGTSNPNLYWYRQAAGRGLQLLFYSVGIGQISSEVPQNLSASRPQDRQFILSSKKLLLSDSGFYLCAWTGGTYNSPLHFGNGTRLTVT.

This chain connects TRBV5-6 to TRBJ2-5; D possibly corresponds to TRBD2 (6 bases). Per the germline V gene, CDR1 is SGHDT and CDR2 is YYEEEE. CDR3 length: 13 residues. Trimming took 0 bases from V and 11 from J, leaving 14 bases between them. The CDR3 loop reads CASSLVLGEEQYF. The CDR3 DNA sequence: TGTGCCAGCAGCTTGGTTCTAGGGGAGGAGCAGTACTTC.